The 28 T cell receptor beta chains below all came from one sample that was sequenced in a study of shared clonotypes between healthy human individuals (dated by TCRdb to 2018 to 2020). The library was produced with the immunoSEQ multiplex PCR assay. Here the immuneACCESS table is served through TCRdb, limited to in-frame sequences with V and J called. Missing clones are a known gap in these copies; in checked studies unresolved V genes cover under half, and the rest lacks a known reason. Recorded for this sample are roughly 1,500,000 clones; 95% to 99% of them occurred a single time. Jointly, the top ten make up approximately 0.45% of the sample. The sample was naive CD4+ T cells sorted from blood. The sample's cell subset or site, from its label and the paper: CD45RA+ positively selected. Source of these receptors: a man aged 25-45 years in good health.

The chain links TRBV15 to TRBJ1-5; 8 bases map to TRBD1. Germline V gene sequence: CDR1 LNHNV, CDR2 YYDKDF (reference sequence). CDR3 size: 18 residues. J lost 1 base, V lost 1 base, and 9 bases had no gene match. CDR3 protein: CATSRGTGQGLSNQPQHF. The CDR3, as DNA: TGTGCCACCAGCAGAGGAACCGGACAGGGATTGAGCAATCAGCCCCAGCATTTT.

This clone has a single count. The chain has TRBV5-1 and TRBJ1-3; D unresolved. Germline CDR1 is SGHRS and CDR2 is YFSETQ. This CDR3 has 13 amino acids. V lost 4 bases, J lost 2 bases, and 7 bases lay in between. CDR3 sequence (DNA): TGCGCCAGCAGCGCCACTACTGGAAACACCATATATTTT. Protein product: CASSATTGNTIYF.

This chain connects TRBV2 to TRBJ2-4; 8 positions agree with TRBD2. The CDR3 runs to 15 residues. The germline V gene encodes CDR1 SNHLY and CDR2 FYNNEI. The ends lost 8 bases at V and 0 bases at J; junction bases unmatched: 6. The CDR3 DNA follows: TGTGCCAGCGCGGCAGCGGGAGTAGCCAAAAACATTCAGTACTTC. It encodes CASAAAGVAKNIQYF.

V gene TRBV19 combines with J gene TRBJ1-4; TRBD1 aligns across 10 bases. The V segment lost 5 bases and the J segment 10 bases; nucleotides outside the gene matches: 13. CDR1 and CDR2 from the germline V gene are LNHDA and SQIVND (reference sequence). The CDR3 has 16 residues. CDR3 DNA sequence: TGTGCCAGTAGTCCAAGGGCGGGGACAGGGGATGGAAAACTGTTTTTT. Translated: CASSPRAGTGDGKLFF.

The chain joins TRBV7-9 to TRBJ2-7; the D call may be TRBD1 or TRBD2 (6 bases each). From germline, CDR1 is SEHNR and CDR2 FQNEAQ (reference sequence). This CDR3 spans 14 amino acids. V dropped 5 bases and J dropped 6 bases, with 17 bases sitting between them. CDR3 loop: CASSPFGGLSEQYF. The CDR3 DNA is TGTGCCAGCAGCCCATTTGGGGGGCTGAGCGAGCAGTACTTC.

The rearrangement uses TRBV2 and TRBJ2-1; D is uncertain. V gave up 4 bases and J gave up 5 bases, with 9 bases separating them. Per the germline V gene, CDR1 is SNHLY and CDR2 is FYNNEI. CDR3 length equals 13 residues. CDR3 sequence reads: CASSAERDNEQFF. CDR3 DNA: TGTGCCAGCAGTGCGGAGCGAGACAATGAGCAGTTCTTC.

This chain joins TRBV27 and TRBJ1-5; D gene uncertain. In germline, CDR1 is MNHEY, CDR2 SMNVEV (reference sequence). The CDR3 totals 14 residues. Trimming stripped 4 bases from V and 0 bases from J, with 7 bases between. CDR3 bases: TGTGCCAGCAGTTCACAGAATAGCAATCAGCCCCAGCATTTT. This translates into CASSSQNSNQPQHF.

This clone appeared once. The chain couples TRBV18 to TRBJ1-2; 12 bases line up with TRBD1. V dropped 3 bases and J dropped 2; count of bases not matched to a gene: 7. Germline V gene data show CDR1 as KGHSH and CDR2 as LQKENI. The CDR3 has 17 amino acids. The CDR3 bases are TGTGCCAGCTCACCTGGGACAGGGGGCCTCAGGAACTATGGCTACACCTTC. This gives the protein CASSPGTGGLRNYGYTF. Looking up the rest from reference TRBV18 and TRBJ1-2 gives the full variable domain: NAGVMQNPRHLVRRRGQEARLRCSPMKGHSHVYWYRQLPEEGLKFMVYLQKENIIDESGMPKERFSAEFPKEGPSILRIQQVVRGDSAAYFCASSPGTGGLRNYGYTFGSGTRLTVV.

The chain carries TRBV5-6 and TRBJ2-6, with 9 bases lining up with TRBD1. V shed 4 bases, J shed 4 bases, and the junction held 9 bases outside the gene matches. The CDR3 spans 17 residues. Germline lookup yields CDR1 SGHDT and CDR2 YYEEEE. The CDR3 region is CASSTGQGKSGANVLTF. The CDR3 nucleotides are TGTGCCAGCAGCACGGGACAGGGTAAATCCGGGGCCAACGTCCTGACTTTC. The full variable domain, with the rest looked up from reference TRBV5-6 and TRBJ2-6, is DAGVTQSPTHLIKTRGQQVTLRCSPKSGHDTVSWYQQALGQGPQFIFQYYEEEERQRGNFPDRFSGHQFPNYSSELNVNALLLGDSALYLCASSTGQGKSGANVLTFGAGSRLTVL.

V is TRBV6-1 and J is TRBJ2-2; D is possibly TRBD1 (6 bases). The germline V and J ends were trimmed by 7 bases and 2 bases, with 14 bases remaining between them. CDR1 and CDR2 from the germline V gene are MNHNS and SASEGT. This CDR3 has 15 amino acids. CDR3 in amino acids: CASKTGTPNTGELFF. The CDR3, as DNA: TGTGCCAGCAAAACCGGGACACCAAACACCGGGGAGCTGTTTTTT.

The genes are TRBV6-5 and TRBJ1-1; 8 bases line up with TRBD1. Trimming removed 6 bases from V and 8 bases from J; junction bases left unmatched: 14. Germline values: CDR1 MNHEY, CDR2 SVGAGI. The CDR3 contains 15 residues. Here the CDR3 DNA reads TGTGCCAGCAGACCACGGACAGGGCTTCTAGGGGAAGCTTTCTTT. Its protein is CASRPRTGLLGEAFF.

V usage is TRBV4-3 and J usage is TRBJ2-5; tentative D call: TRBD1 (5 bases). The V end lost 4 bases, the J end lost 5 bases, and 17 bases lay between the germline ends. CDR1 is LGHNA, CDR2 YSLEER, per germline. The CDR3 consists of 15 residues. CDR3 in amino acids: CASSRQQLPQETQYF. CDR3 in DNA: TGCGCCAGCAGCCGACAGCAGCTGCCCCAGGAGACCCAGTACTTC.

This chain joins TRBV14 and TRBJ2-1; 8 nucleotides align to TRBD1. V was pared by 1 base and J by 0 bases, with 11 bases of the junction left unmatched. Germline-derived CDR1 and CDR2 are SGHDN and FVKESK. The CDR3 contains 19 residues. CDR3 sequence reads: CASSQVDRGFSSSYNEQFF. The CDR3 region has the DNA TGTGCCAGCAGCCAAGTCGACAGGGGCTTCTCTAGCTCCTACAATGAGCAGTTCTTC.

This sequence joins TRBV15 and TRBJ2-2, with D perhaps TRBD1 or TRBD2 (5 bases each). Looked up from germline, CDR1 is LNHNV and CDR2 is YYDKDF (reference sequence). This CDR3 has 15 amino acids. V dropped 0 bases and J dropped 6 bases, with 11 bases sitting between them. This CDR3 is CATSREGRVPGELFF. In DNA, the CDR3 is TGTGCCACCAGCAGAGAGGGGCGGGTTCCCGGGGAGCTGTTTTTT.

The chain carries TRBV11-2 and TRBJ2-7, with no clear D. Trimming removed 4 bases at V and 1 base at J, with 8 bases between. Germline CDR1 is SGHAT and CDR2 is FQNNGV. The CDR3 is 13 residues long. CDR3: CASSSARSYEQYF. The CDR3, as DNA: TGTGCCAGCAGCTCCGCCCGGTCCTACGAGCAGTACTTC.

The chain has TRBV7-2 and TRBJ2-3, with 12 bases lining up with TRBD2. Trimming took 0 bases from V and 4 from J; bases not matched to a gene: 11. This CDR3 is built from 19 residues. Germline values: CDR1 SGHTA, CDR2 FQGNSA. The CDR3 spells CASSLAPRLAGGPPDTQYF. The CDR3, as DNA: TGTGCCAGCAGCTTAGCGCCGCGCCTAGCGGGAGGGCCCCCAGATACGCAGTATTTT.

This chain uses TRBV29-1 with TRBJ1-1; tentatively, D is TRBD1 (6 bases). The germline gives CDR1 SQVTM, CDR2 ANQGSEA. The CDR3 consists of 15 residues. V shed 6 bases and J shed 7 bases, with 24 bases lying between them. In DNA form, the CDR3 reads TGCAGCGTGAAAGGGGCAGGGGTCGGTTGGGGTGAAGCTTTCTTT. It translates to CSVKGAGVGWGEAFF.

This clone was observed a single time. This chain joins TRBV7-9 and TRBJ1-4; TRBD1 is a possible D gene (5 bases). Trimming shortened V by 5 bases and J by 8 bases, and 18 bases separated the two germline ends. The CDR3 is 15 residues long. Germline CDR1 is SEHNR and CDR2 is FQNEAQ (reference sequence). DNA for the CDR3: TGTGCCAGCAGCCCTGGGATCGGCGGGGGGGAAAAACTGTTTTTT. Encoded protein: CASSPGIGGGEKLFF.

This chain joins TRBV7-2 and TRBJ1-4; 8 bases are a match to TRBD1. The CDR3 is 14 residues long. Per germline, CDR1 SGHTA and CDR2 FQGNSA. The V gene end was trimmed by 4 bases and the J gene end by 4 bases; junction bases not matched to a gene: 2. Written as DNA, the CDR3 is TGTGCCAGCAGCTGGACAGGGTTTAATGAAAAACTGTTTTTT. This encodes CASSWTGFNEKLFF.

The J gene is TRBJ2-7, the V gene TRBV11-2; 9 positions match TRBD1. J gave up 4 bases and V 2 bases, and 3 bases lay outside the gene matches. CDR3 length: 14 amino acids. Germline V gene sequence: CDR1 SGHAT, CDR2 FQNNGV. In DNA, the CDR3 is TGTGCCAGCAGCTTACCGGGACAGGGTTACGAGCAGTACTTC. It yields the protein CASSLPGQGYEQYF.

V is TRBV2 and J is TRBJ1-5; D is unresolved. V gave up 3 bases and J gave up 3 bases, with 9 bases separating them. In germline, CDR1 is SNHLY, CDR2 FYNNEI. The CDR3 has 14 amino acids. The CDR3 DNA reads TGTGCCAGCAGTGACAGAGCCCTCAATCAGCCCCAGCATTTT. Protein: CASSDRALNQPQHF.

The V and J genes are TRBV19 and TRBJ2-1; D remains unclear. Trimming took off 6 bases at V and 6 bases at J, with 12 bases between the two ends. The CDR3 is 13 amino acids. From germline, CDR1 is LNHDA and CDR2 SQIVND (reference sequence). CDR3: CASSGLGGNEQFF. The CDR3 coding sequence is TGTGCCAGTAGCGGCCTGGGCGGCAATGAGCAGTTCTTC.

The rearrangement links TRBV5-1 to TRBJ2-1; tentative D call: TRBD2 (5 bases). V lost 2 bases, J lost 3 bases, and 12 bases lay in between. This CDR3 spans 15 amino acids. The germline V gene has CDR1 SGHRS and CDR2 YFSETQ. The CDR3 spells CASSFMDFDYNEQFF. The CDR3 DNA follows: TGCGCCAGCAGCTTCATGGACTTTGACTACAATGAGCAGTTCTTC.

The chain has TRBV7-9 and TRBJ2-7, with 8 bases fitting TRBD1. Germline V lookup: CDR1 SEHNR, CDR2 FQNEAQ (reference sequence). With 3 bases clipped from V and 3 bases from J, the junction kept 4 bases outside the gene matches. CDR3 length: 14 amino acids. The CDR3 sequence: CASSFGQGFYEQYF. The CDR3 region has the DNA TGTGCCAGCAGCTTTGGACAGGGATTCTACGAGCAGTACTTC.

A single count supports this clone. The V gene is TRBV7-2, the J gene TRBJ2-3; 9 positions agree with TRBD2. The V gene's germline CDR1 is SGHTA and CDR2 FQGNSA. V was pared by 6 bases and J by 6 bases, with 10 bases of the junction left unmatched. This CDR3 is 15 amino acids long. In DNA form, the CDR3 reads TGTGCCAGCAGTCTAGCGGGGCCCCCAGGGGATACGCAGTATTTT. It translates to CASSLAGPPGDTQYF.

The chain links TRBV5-1 to TRBJ2-2, with D tentatively TRBD1 or TRBD2 (5 bases each). The CDR3 spans 18 residues. Germline CDR1 and CDR2: SGHRS and YFSETQ. V lost 7 bases and J lost 0, with 22 bases in between. The CDR3 spells CASRGTWGSLANTGELFF. CDR3 in DNA: TGCGCCAGCCGTGGGACCTGGGGTAGCCTCGCGAACACCGGGGAGCTGTTTTTT.

The chain is built from TRBV5-1 and TRBJ2-5; D might be TRBD1 (6 bases). In germline, CDR1 is SGHRS, CDR2 YFSETQ. CDR3 length equals 15 residues. V lost 1 base to trimming and J lost 0 bases, with 10 bases between them. CDR3 residues: CASSLPGAYQETQYF. The CDR3 DNA follows: TGCGCCAGCAGCTTGCCAGGGGCGTACCAAGAGACCCAGTACTTC.

This chain uses TRBV30 with TRBJ2-5; D is perhaps TRBD2 (5 bases). The CDR3 sequence is 10 residues long. Germline CDR1 GTSNPN, CDR2 SVGIG (reference sequence). The V end lost 5 bases, the J end lost 7 bases, and 8 bases lay between the germline ends. CDR3: CAWGRGTQYF. The CDR3, as DNA: TGTGCCTGGGGACGGGGGACCCAGTACTTC.